This T cell receptor (beta chain) was identified in a study of blood T cell repertoires in COVID-19. Study background: T cells, B-cell-depleted T cells, or PBMCs provided the cDNA or gDNA that served as material.

Per the authors' pipeline: Reference gene primer amplification yielded estimated nucleated cell counts. Only in-frame clones appear in the TCRdb table, and some are missing; sequencing was by immunoSEQ multiplex PCR. V and J calls and clone size come straight from that table; D and trimming were deduced from the DNA. Of around 250,000 clones listed, over 70% are singletons. CDR1 is KGHSH and CDR2 is LQKENI in the germline V gene. V lost 4 bases, J lost 3 bases, and 5 bases stayed unmatched. The CDR3 totals 14 residues. Sequenced: peripheral blood. The origin of this receptor is a man aged 80 or over with acute or convalescent COVID-19. This chain joins TRBV18 and TRBJ2-7, with TRBD2 matching over 8 bases. DNA for the CDR3: TGTGCCAGCTCACGCGCGGGAGGAGACTACGAGCAGTACTTC. This sequence encodes CASSRAGGDYEQYF.